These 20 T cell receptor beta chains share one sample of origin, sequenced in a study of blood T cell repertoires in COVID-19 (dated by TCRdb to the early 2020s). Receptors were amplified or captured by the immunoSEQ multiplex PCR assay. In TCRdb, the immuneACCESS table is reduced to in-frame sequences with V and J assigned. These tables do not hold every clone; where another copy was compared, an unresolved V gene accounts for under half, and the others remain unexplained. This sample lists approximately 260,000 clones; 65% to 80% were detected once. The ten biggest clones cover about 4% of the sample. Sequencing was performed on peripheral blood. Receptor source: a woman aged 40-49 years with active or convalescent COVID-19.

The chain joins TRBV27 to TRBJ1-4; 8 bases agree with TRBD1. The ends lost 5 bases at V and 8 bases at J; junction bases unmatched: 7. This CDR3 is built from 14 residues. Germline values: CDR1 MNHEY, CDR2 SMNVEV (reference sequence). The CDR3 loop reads CASSLTGVPEKLFF. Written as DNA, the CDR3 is TGTGCCAGCAGTCTGACAGGGGTTCCGGAAAAACTGTTTTTT.

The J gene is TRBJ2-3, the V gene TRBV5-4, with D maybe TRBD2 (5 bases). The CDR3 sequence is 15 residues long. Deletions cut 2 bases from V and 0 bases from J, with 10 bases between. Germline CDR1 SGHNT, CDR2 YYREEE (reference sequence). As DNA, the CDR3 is TGTGCCAGCAGCTTTCAGTTAGCGAGCACAGATACGCAGTATTTT. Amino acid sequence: CASSFQLASTDTQYF.

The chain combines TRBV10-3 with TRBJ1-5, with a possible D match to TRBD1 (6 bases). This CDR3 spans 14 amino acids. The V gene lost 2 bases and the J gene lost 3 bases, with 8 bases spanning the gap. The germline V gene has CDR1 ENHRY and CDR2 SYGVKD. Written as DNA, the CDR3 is TGTGCCATCAGTGAGACAGGGAACAATCAGCCCCAGCATTTT. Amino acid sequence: CAISETGNNQPQHF.

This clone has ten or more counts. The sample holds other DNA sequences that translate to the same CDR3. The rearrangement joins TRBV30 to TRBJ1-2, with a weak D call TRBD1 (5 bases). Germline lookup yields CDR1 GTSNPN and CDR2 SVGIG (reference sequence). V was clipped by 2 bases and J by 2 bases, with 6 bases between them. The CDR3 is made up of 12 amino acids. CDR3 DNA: TGTGCCTGGAGTCAGGGAAACTATGGCTACACCTTC. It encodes CAWSQGNYGYTF. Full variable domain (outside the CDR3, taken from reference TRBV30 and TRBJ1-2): SQTIHQWPATLVQPVGSPLSLECTVEGTSNPNLYWYRQAAGRGLQLLFYSVGIGQISSEVPQNLSASRPQDRQFILSSKKLLLSDSGFYLCAWSQGNYGYTFGSGTRLTVV.

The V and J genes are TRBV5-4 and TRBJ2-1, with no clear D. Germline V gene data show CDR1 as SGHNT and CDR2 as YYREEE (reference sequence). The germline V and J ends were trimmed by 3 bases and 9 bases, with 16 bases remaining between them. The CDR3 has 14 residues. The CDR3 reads CASSSLTATPEQFF. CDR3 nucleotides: TGTGCCAGCAGCTCCTTGACTGCGACCCCTGAGCAGTTCTTC.

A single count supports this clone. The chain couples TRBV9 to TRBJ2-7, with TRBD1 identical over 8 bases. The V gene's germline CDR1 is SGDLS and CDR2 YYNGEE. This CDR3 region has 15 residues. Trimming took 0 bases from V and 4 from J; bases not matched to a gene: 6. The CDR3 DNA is TGTGCCAGCAGCGTAGGGGGACAGGCACTATACGAGCAGTACTTC. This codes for CASSVGGQALYEQYF.

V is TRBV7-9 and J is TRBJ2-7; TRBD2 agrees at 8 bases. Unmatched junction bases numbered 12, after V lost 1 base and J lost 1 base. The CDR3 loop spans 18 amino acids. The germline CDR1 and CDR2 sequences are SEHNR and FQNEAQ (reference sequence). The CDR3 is CASSLGIGDSGASYEQYV. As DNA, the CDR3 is TGTGCCAGCAGCTTAGGGATAGGTGATAGCGGGGCATCCTACGAGCAGTACGTC.

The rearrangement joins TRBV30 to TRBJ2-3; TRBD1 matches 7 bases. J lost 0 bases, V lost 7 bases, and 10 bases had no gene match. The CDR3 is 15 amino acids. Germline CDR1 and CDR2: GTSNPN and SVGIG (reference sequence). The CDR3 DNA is TGTGCCTCTTCGCCCGGACAGGCTAGCACAGATACGCAGTATTTT. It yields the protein CASSPGQASTDTQYF.

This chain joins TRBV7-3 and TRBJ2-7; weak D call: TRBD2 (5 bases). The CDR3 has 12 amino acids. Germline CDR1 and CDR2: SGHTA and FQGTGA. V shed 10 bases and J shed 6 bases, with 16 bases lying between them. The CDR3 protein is CATGAPSREQYV. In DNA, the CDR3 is TGTGCCACCGGCGCTCCTAGCCGCGAGCAGTACGTC.

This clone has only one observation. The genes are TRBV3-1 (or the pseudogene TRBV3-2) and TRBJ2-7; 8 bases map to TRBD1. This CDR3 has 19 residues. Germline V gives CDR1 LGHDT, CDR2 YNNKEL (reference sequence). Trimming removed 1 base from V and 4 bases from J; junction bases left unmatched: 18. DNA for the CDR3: TGTGCCAGCAGCCAAGGATCAGGGGCCCTCGGACAGGGTTTTTACGAGCAGTACTTC. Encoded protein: CASSQGSGALGQGFYEQYF.

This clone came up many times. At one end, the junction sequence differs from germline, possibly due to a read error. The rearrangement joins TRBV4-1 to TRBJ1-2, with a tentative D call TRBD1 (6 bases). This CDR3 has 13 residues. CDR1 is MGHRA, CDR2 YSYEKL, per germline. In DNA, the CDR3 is TGCGCCAGCAGCCACCTAGGACAGTCCACCTCTGCCTTC. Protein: CASSHLGQSTSAF.

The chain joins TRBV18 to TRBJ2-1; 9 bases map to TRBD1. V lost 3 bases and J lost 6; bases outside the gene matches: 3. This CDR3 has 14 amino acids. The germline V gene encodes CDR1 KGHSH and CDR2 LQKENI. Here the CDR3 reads CASSPPGQGNEQFF. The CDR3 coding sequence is TGTGCCAGCTCACCCCCGGGACAGGGCAATGAGCAGTTCTTC.

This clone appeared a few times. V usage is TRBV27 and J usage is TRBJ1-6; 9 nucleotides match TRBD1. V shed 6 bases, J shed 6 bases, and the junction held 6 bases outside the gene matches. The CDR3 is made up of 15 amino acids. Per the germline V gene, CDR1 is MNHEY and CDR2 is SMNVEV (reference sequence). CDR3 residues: CASSLPGQGNSPLHF. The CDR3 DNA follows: TGTGCCAGCAGCCTACCGGGACAGGGTAATTCACCCCTCCACTTT.

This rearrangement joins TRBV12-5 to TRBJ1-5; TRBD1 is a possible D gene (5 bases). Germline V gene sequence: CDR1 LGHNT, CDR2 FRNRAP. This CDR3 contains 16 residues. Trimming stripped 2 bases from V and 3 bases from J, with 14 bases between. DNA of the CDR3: TGTGCTAGTGGTTTGAGTACGGCAGGGATCAATCAGCCCCAGCATTTT. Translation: CASGLSTAGINQPQHF.

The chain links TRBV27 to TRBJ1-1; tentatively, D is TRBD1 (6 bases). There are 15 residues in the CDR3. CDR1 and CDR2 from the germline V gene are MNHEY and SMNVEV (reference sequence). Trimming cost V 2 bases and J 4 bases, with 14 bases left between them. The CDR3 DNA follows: TGTGCCAGCAGTTTAGCAGGGGCCCCGGGCACTGAAGCTTTCTTT. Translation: CASSLAGAPGTEAFF.

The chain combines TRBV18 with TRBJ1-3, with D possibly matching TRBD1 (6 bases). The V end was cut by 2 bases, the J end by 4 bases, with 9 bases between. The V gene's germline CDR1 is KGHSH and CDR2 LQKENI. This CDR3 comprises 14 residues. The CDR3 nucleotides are TGTGCCAGCTCACCAGAACAGGGAGGAAACACCATATATTTT. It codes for CASSPEQGGNTIYF.

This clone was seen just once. The CDR3 spells CASTETGGNYGYTF. CDR3 bases: TGTGCCAGCACCGAGACAGGGGGCAACTATGGCTACACCTTC. This sequence joins TRBV28 and TRBJ1-2; TRBD1 matches at 10 bases. Trimming took 7 bases from V and 2 from J; bases not matched to a gene: 4. CDR1 is MDHEN and CDR2 is SYDVKM in the germline V gene. The length of the CDR3 is 14 residues.

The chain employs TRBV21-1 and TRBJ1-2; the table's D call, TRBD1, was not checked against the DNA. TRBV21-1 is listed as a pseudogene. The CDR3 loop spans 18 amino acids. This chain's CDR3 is CASSKRRRQGAPNYGYTF. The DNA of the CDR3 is TGTGCCAGCAGCAAACGACGGCGACAGGGGGCGCCGAACTATGGCTACACCTTC.

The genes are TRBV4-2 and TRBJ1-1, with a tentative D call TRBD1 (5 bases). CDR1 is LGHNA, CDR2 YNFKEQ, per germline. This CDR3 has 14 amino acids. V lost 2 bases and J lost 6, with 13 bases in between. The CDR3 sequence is CASSQNQQAPEAFF. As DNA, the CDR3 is TGTGCCAGCAGCCAAAACCAACAGGCCCCTGAAGCTTTCTTT.

The CDR3 region has the DNA TGTGCCAGCAGTGCATTGGAGGGCTACGAGCAGTACTTC. Translation gives CASSALEGYEQYF. This rearrangement joins TRBV2 to TRBJ2-7; possible D gene TRBD2, 6 bases. The CDR3 covers 13 residues. V was pared by 4 bases and J by 3 bases, with 10 bases between. CDR1 SNHLY and CDR2 FYNNEI come from the germline V gene. Together with reference TRBV2 and TRBJ2-7, the CDR3 gives the full variable domain: EPEVTQTPSHQVTQMGQEVILRCVPISNHLYFYWYRQILGQKVEFLVSFYNNEISEKSEIFDDQFSVERPDGSNFTLKIRSTKLEDSAMYFCASSALEGYEQYFGPGTRLTVT.